Below, 3 T cell receptor beta chains from the same sample are listed, as sequenced in a study of blood T cell repertoires in COVID-19. Libraries were prepared by immunoSEQ multiplex PCR; TCRdb keeps only in-frame clonotypes and omits some of them. The profile shows fewer than 200,000 clones, around 87% of them singletons. Source material: peripheral blood. These receptors were collected from a woman of 80 years or more with COVID-19, enrolled during active disease.

The CDR3 here is CASSTGLAGAGDTQYF. The CDR3 region has the DNA TGCGCCAGCAGCACGGGACTAGCGGGAGCGGGAGATACGCAGTATTTT. The chain uses TRBV5-1 and TRBJ2-3; TRBD2 agrees at 14 bases. This CDR3 has 16 amino acids. The junction had 6 bases not matched to a gene; V was cut back by 4 bases and J by 5 bases. Germline V gene sequence: CDR1 SGHRS, CDR2 YFSETQ.

The chain uses TRBV19 and TRBJ1-4; 9 nucleotides line up with TRBD1. Germline V gene lookup returns CDR1 LNHDA and CDR2 SQIVND (reference sequence). The CDR3 length is 16 residues. Unmatched junction bases numbered 6, after V lost 7 bases and J lost 0 bases. The CDR3: CASIGTGLATNEKLFF. CDR3 bases: TGTGCCAGTATCGGGACAGGGCTCGCAACTAATGAAAAACTGTTTTTT.

This clone was recorded once. V is TRBV18 and J is TRBJ2-1; 11 positions agree with TRBD2. This CDR3 spans 16 amino acids. V shed 0 bases and J 9 bases; nucleotides not matched to a gene: 7. CDR1 and CDR2 from the germline V gene are KGHSH and LQKENI. CDR3 protein: CASSPPPTSGRSEQFF. For the CDR3, the DNA is TGTGCCAGCTCACCACCTCCTACTAGCGGGAGAAGTGAGCAGTTCTTC.